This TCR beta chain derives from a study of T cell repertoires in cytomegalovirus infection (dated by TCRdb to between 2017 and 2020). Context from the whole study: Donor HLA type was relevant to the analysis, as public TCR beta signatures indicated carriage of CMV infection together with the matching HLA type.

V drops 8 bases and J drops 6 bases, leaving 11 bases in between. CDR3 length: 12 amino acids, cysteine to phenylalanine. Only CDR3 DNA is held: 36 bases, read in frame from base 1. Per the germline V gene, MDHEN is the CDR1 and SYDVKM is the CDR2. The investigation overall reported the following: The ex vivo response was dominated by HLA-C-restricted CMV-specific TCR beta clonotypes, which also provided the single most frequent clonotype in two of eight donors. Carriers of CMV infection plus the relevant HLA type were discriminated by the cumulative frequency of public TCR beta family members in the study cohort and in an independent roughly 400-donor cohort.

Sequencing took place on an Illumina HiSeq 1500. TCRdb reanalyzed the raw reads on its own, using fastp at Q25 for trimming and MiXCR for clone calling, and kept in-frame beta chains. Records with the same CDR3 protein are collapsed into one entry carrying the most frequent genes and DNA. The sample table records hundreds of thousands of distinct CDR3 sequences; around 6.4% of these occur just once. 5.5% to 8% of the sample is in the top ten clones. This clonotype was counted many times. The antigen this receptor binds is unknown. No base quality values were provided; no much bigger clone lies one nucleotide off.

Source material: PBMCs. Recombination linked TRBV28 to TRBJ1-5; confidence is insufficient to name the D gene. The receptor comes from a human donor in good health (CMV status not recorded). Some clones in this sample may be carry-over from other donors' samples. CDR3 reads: CASRTLTQPQHF. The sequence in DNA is TGTGCCAGCCGAACTTTGACTCAGCCCCAGCATTTT.